These 32 T cell receptor beta chains share one sample of origin, sequenced in a study of T cell changes during pregnancy in multiple sclerosis. The table came from immunoSEQ multiplex PCR; TCRdb's copy has only in-frame clones and leaves some out. The profile shows fewer than 55,000 clones, about 93% of them singletons. Sequencing used CD4+ T cells from peripheral blood mononuclear cells, obtained in the third trimester of pregnancy. The receptors come from a female donor with multiple sclerosis, enrolled in a pregnancy study.

The sample holds one count of this clone. The chain has TRBV14 and TRBJ2-2; D is ambiguous. Deletions cut 1 base from V and 1 base from J, with 10 bases between. Germline V gene sequence: CDR1 SGHDN, CDR2 FVKESK. The CDR3 is 16 amino acids. DNA for the CDR3: TGTGCCAGCAGCCAAGGTCTCCCCAGGAACACCGGGGAGCTGTTTTTT. Its protein is CASSQGLPRNTGELFF.

The J gene is TRBJ2-5, the V gene TRBV7-2; 8 nucleotides match TRBD1. This CDR3 is built from 14 residues. V gave up 6 bases and J gave up 5 bases; unmatched junction bases: 8. The germline CDR1 and CDR2 sequences are SGHTA and FQGNSA. The CDR3, as DNA: TGTGCCAGCAGTACAGACAGGGGCCGGGAGACCCAGTACTTC. It encodes CASSTDRGRETQYF.

The chain joins TRBV2 to TRBJ1-6; possible D gene TRBD1, 6 bases. Germline values: CDR1 SNHLY, CDR2 FYNNEI. The CDR3 has 15 amino acids. V was clipped by 4 bases and J by 10 bases, with 17 bases between them. This CDR3 reads CASSAQQGVGSPLHF. The CDR3 DNA reads TGTGCCAGCAGTGCCCAACAGGGAGTAGGGTCACCCCTCCACTTT. Supplemented by reference TRBV2 and TRBJ1-6, the full variable domain reads EPEVTQTPSHQVTQMGQEVILRCVPISNHLYFYWYRQILGQKVEFLVSFYNNEISEKSEIFDDQFSVERPDGSNFTLKIRSTKLEDSAMYFCASSAQQGVGSPLHFGNGTRLTVT.

This sequence joins TRBV5-1 and TRBJ2-3; D possibly corresponds to TRBD2 (5 bases). CDR3 size: 15 residues. The germline V and J ends were trimmed by 0 bases and 0 bases, with 8 bases remaining between them. Germline assignment: CDR1 SGHRS and CDR2 YFSETQ. The CDR3 reads CASSLGGRSTDTQYF. The CDR3 region has the DNA TGCGCCAGCAGCTTGGGTGGGAGAAGCACAGATACGCAGTATTTT.

This clone was recorded once. The rearrangement joins TRBV27 to TRBJ2-5, with a tentative D call TRBD2 (6 bases). The germline CDR1 and CDR2 sequences are MNHEY and SMNVEV (reference sequence). The CDR3 consists of 15 residues. Trimming removed 5 bases from V and 1 base from J, with 14 bases in between. DNA of the CDR3: TGTGCCAGCAGTCCGACTAGAAGCCCCCAAGAGACCCAGTACTTC. This gives the protein CASSPTRSPQETQYF.

The chain carries TRBV7-9 and TRBJ2-6; D unresolved. Germline V gene lookup returns CDR1 SEHNR and CDR2 FQNEAQ (reference sequence). Trimming pared 7 bases from V and 0 bases from J, leaving 10 bases between. The CDR3 is made up of 15 amino acids. The CDR3 DNA is TGTGCCAGCACCTTGACTGGCTCTGGGGCCAACGTCCTGACTTTC. Its translation is CASTLTGSGANVLTF.

This clone was counted once. The V and J genes are TRBV7-2 and TRBJ1-1, with 9 bases identical to TRBD1. From germline, CDR1 is SGHTA and CDR2 FQGNSA. The length of the CDR3 is 18 residues. V lost 10 bases and J lost 6; bases outside the gene matches: 24. This CDR3 reads CANAPQGPGQGFTAEAFF. CDR3 sequence (DNA): TGTGCCAACGCCCCGCAGGGCCCGGGACAGGGTTTCACGGCTGAAGCTTTCTTT.

The chain joins TRBV19 to TRBJ2-7, with 7 bases lining up with TRBD1. The CDR3 runs 15 residues. Germline assignment: CDR1 LNHDA and CDR2 SQIVND (reference sequence). V lost 6 bases and J lost 4; bases outside the gene matches: 12. The CDR3 reads CASRTTGSVRYEQYF. CDR3 nucleotide sequence: TGTGCCAGTAGAACGACAGGGTCGGTAAGGTACGAGCAGTACTTC.

V and J are TRBV25-1 and TRBJ2-2; 8 bases line up with TRBD2. J gave up 4 bases and V 3 bases, and 4 bases lay outside the gene matches. The length of the CDR3 is 15 residues. Per germline, CDR1 MGHDK and CDR2 SYGVNS. In DNA form, the CDR3 reads TGTGCCAGCAGTGACGGGGGGGCTTTCACCGGGGAGCTGTTTTTT. It yields the protein CASSDGGAFTGELFF.

The gene calls are TRBV4-2 and TRBJ2-7, with unresolved D. The CDR3 length is 17 residues. The V end was cut by 0 bases, the J end by 4 bases, with 19 bases between. Germline loops: CDR1 LGHNA, CDR2 YNFKEQ. CDR3 coding DNA: TGTGCCAGCAGCCAAGAAGTGGCAAGTGGTTTTCCGTACGAGCAGTACTTC. Translating gives CASSQEVASGFPYEQYF.

The chain is built from TRBV7-9 and TRBJ1-1; no firm D call. V lost 3 bases to trimming and J lost 0 bases, with 5 bases between them. Germline V CDR1 and CDR2: SEHNR, FQNEAQ (reference sequence). CDR3 size: 13 residues. The CDR3 nucleotides read TGTGCCAGCAGCTTGTCAGTGAACACTGAAGCTTTCTTT. It specifies CASSLSVNTEAFF.

The J gene is TRBJ1-6, the V gene TRBV5-6, with 9 bases lining up with TRBD1. The germline V gene has CDR1 SGHDT and CDR2 YYEEEE. This CDR3 has 14 amino acids. V shed 4 bases, J shed 10 bases, and the junction held 6 bases outside the gene matches. The CDR3 DNA is TGTGCCAGCAGCCAGGACAGGGGCGGGTCACCCCTCCACTTT. Protein product: CASSQDRGGSPLHF.

This clone came up once. The chain carries TRBV7-3 and TRBJ2-1; tentatively, D is TRBD2 (7 bases). Per the germline V gene, CDR1 is SGHTA and CDR2 is FQGTGA. This CDR3 has 16 residues. The V end was cut by 2 bases, the J end by 5 bases, with 16 bases between. As DNA, the CDR3 is TGTGCCAGCAGCTTATACGGGGAGGGGGTTGACAATGAGCAGTTCTTC. Protein sequence: CASSLYGEGVDNEQFF.

The chain carries TRBV5-6 and TRBJ1-4; D gene ambiguous. Between the trimmed V and J ends, which lost 1 base and 9 bases, there was a span of 19 bases. In germline, CDR1 is SGHDT, CDR2 YYEEEE. The CDR3 totals 16 residues. The CDR3 bases are TGTGCCAGCAGCTTGCGCAGAATAGGGAGTAGGAAAAAACTGTTTTTT. It translates to CASSLRRIGSRKKLFF.

The chain combines TRBV27 with TRBJ2-3, with no clear D. The CDR3 runs 15 residues. V lost 4 bases and J lost 0, with 11 bases in between. Germline lookup yields CDR1 MNHEY and CDR2 SMNVEV (reference sequence). For the CDR3, the DNA is TGTGCCAGCAGTTCCATTTTGCGGAGCACAGATACGCAGTATTTT. As protein: CASSSILRSTDTQYF.

This rearrangement joins TRBV11-2 to TRBJ2-3, with TRBD2 matching 12 bases. CDR3 length: 18 residues. The V segment lost 2 bases and the J segment 2 bases; nucleotides outside the gene matches: 8. Germline-derived CDR1 and CDR2 are SGHAT and FQNNGV. The CDR3 region has the DNA TGTGCCAGCAGCTTAACGGCTAGCGGGGGGGCCGTCACAGATACGCAGTATTTT. Translation: CASSLTASGGAVTDTQYF.

In its sample, this clone was seen once. The genes are TRBV6-5 and TRBJ1-1; possibly TRBD1 for D (6 bases). V was trimmed by 5 bases and J by 5 bases, leaving 15 bases between them. The CDR3 has 14 residues. Germline CDR1 reads MNHEY; CDR2 reads SVGAGI. Written as DNA, the CDR3 is TGTGCCAGCAGTCAGGGGCCTTTTAGGACTGAAGCTTTCTTT. Translation gives CASSQGPFRTEAFF.

This clone has only one observation. V gene TRBV2 combines with J gene TRBJ1-2; D possibly corresponds to TRBD1 (6 bases). Per the germline V gene, CDR1 is SNHLY and CDR2 is FYNNEI. V was clipped by 2 bases and J by 3 bases, with 10 bases between them. The CDR3 runs 14 residues. The CDR3 nucleotides are TGTGCCAGCAGTGAAAAGGGGGACGACTATGGCTACACCTTC. Its translation: CASSEKGDDYGYTF.

The V call is TRBV27, the J call TRBJ1-5; D is undetermined. Per the germline V gene, CDR1 is MNHEY and CDR2 is SMNVEV (reference sequence). V was cut by 4 bases and J by 4 bases, with 14 bases left in between. This CDR3 spans 15 amino acids. The CDR3 sequence is CASSYSGGENQPQHF. The CDR3 nucleotides are TGTGCCAGCAGTTATAGCGGTGGTGAAAATCAGCCCCAGCATTTT.

V gene TRBV10-3 combines with J gene TRBJ2-5; a possible D gene is TRBD2 (5 bases). This CDR3 region has 14 residues. Germline assignment: CDR1 ENHRY and CDR2 SYGVKD. The V end was cut by 0 bases, the J end by 5 bases, with 10 bases between. CDR3 in DNA: TGTGCCATCAGTGAGTCTAGCGTCTGGGAGACCCAGTACTTC. Amino acid sequence: CAISESSVWETQYF.

The chain is built from TRBV10-3 and TRBJ1-5; TRBD1 is a possible D gene (5 bases). The CDR3 contains 13 residues. CDR1 is ENHRY, CDR2 SYGVKD, per germline. Trimming pared 6 bases from V and 8 bases from J, leaving 14 bases between. The DNA for the CDR3 is TGTGCCATCAGCAGAAACCAAGGGGAGCCCCAGCATTTT. Translating gives CAISRNQGEPQHF.

This sequence joins TRBV18 and TRBJ2-3; 7 bases agree with TRBD1. The germline V gene encodes CDR1 KGHSH and CDR2 LQKENI. V was clipped by 3 bases and J by 2 bases; unmatched bases: 17. The CDR3 is 19 residues long. In DNA, the CDR3 is TGTGCCAGCTCACCGCGCAGTAGGGACAAGGGACAGTACACAGATACGCAGTATTTT. It yields the protein CASSPRSRDKGQYTDTQYF.

The chain recombines TRBV5-4 with TRBJ2-1; the D gene is possibly TRBD2 (5 bases). This CDR3 has 16 residues. The germline gives CDR1 SGHNT, CDR2 YYREEE (reference sequence). The V and J ends lost 0 bases and 10 bases respectively, with 20 bases between them. CDR3 sequence: CASSLEAGLATWEQFF. CDR3 in DNA: TGTGCCAGCAGCTTGGAGGCGGGTCTGGCCACTTGGGAGCAGTTCTTC.

The chain recombines TRBV19 with TRBJ2-6, with 8 bases aligning to TRBD1. Per the germline V gene, CDR1 is LNHDA and CDR2 is SQIVND (reference sequence). The CDR3 runs to 21 residues. After removal of 0 bases from V and 2 bases from J, the junction contained 15 bases not matched to a gene. The CDR3 spells CASSIDRNTGGGRTGANVLTF. As DNA, the CDR3 is TGTGCCAGTAGTATAGATCGGAATACAGGGGGAGGAAGGACTGGGGCCAACGTCCTGACTTTC.

The genes are TRBV6-4 and TRBJ1-5; 7 nucleotides align to TRBD1. This CDR3 comprises 13 residues. The V segment lost 6 bases and the J segment 7 bases; nucleotides outside the gene matches: 6. The V gene's germline CDR1 is MRHNA and CDR2 SNTAGT. The CDR3 DNA is TGTGCCAGCAGAGACAGGGAGGGGCAGCCCCAGCATTTT. It is translated as CASRDREGQPQHF.

This chain connects TRBV2 to TRBJ1-2, with TRBD1 identical over 8 bases. Germline CDR1 SNHLY, CDR2 FYNNEI. The CDR3 is 15 amino acids. V shed 6 bases and J 3 bases; nucleotides not matched to a gene: 9. CDR3 in amino acids: CASSRDRGRDYGYTF. CDR3 DNA sequence: TGTGCCAGCAGCCGAGACAGGGGTAGGGACTATGGCTACACCTTC.

This CDR3 is CASATGDSYEQYF. DNA for the CDR3: TGCGCCAGCGCGACAGGGGATAGCTACGAGCAGTACTTC. The rearrangement joins TRBV5-1 to TRBJ2-7; 8 bases line up with TRBD1. Germline CDR1 and CDR2: SGHRS and YFSETQ. The CDR3 runs to 13 residues. J lost 3 bases, V lost 7 bases, and 6 bases had no gene match.

In its sample, this clone was seen once. The chain uses TRBV5-1 and TRBJ2-7, with 8 bases lining up with TRBD1. This CDR3 is built from 13 residues. J gave up 5 bases and V 4 bases, and 5 bases lay outside the gene matches. Germline V gives CDR1 SGHRS, CDR2 YFSETQ. The CDR3 region is CASSRGQADEQYF. CDR3 DNA sequence: TGCGCCAGCAGCAGGGGACAGGCGGACGAGCAGTACTTC.

The genes are TRBV7-3 and TRBJ2-3; TRBD2 matches at 9 bases. Germline CDR1 SGHTA, CDR2 FQGTGA. CDR3 length: 14 amino acids. V was clipped by 2 bases and J by 4 bases; unmatched bases: 1. CDR3: CASSLLAGPDTQYF. The CDR3 bases are TGTGCCAGCAGCTTACTAGCGGGGCCAGATACGCAGTATTTT.

The V and J genes are TRBV5-1 and TRBJ2-5; 14 positions match TRBD2. CDR3 length: 17 amino acids. Per the germline V gene, CDR1 is SGHRS and CDR2 is YFSETQ. J gave up 3 bases and V 4 bases, and 8 bases lay outside the gene matches. The CDR3 DNA reads TGCGCCAGCAGCGCGGGACTAGCGGGGGAAAGCAAAGAGACCCAGTACTTC. It codes for CASSAGLAGESKETQYF.

The V call is TRBV27, the J call TRBJ2-1; TRBD2 matches 7 bases. J gave up 8 bases and V 7 bases, and 11 bases lay outside the gene matches. The germline gives CDR1 MNHEY, CDR2 SMNVEV (reference sequence). CDR3 size: 14 residues. The CDR3 loop reads CASIPAGRGDEQFF. CDR3 nucleotides: TGTGCCAGCATTCCAGCGGGACGGGGGGATGAGCAGTTCTTC.

V gene TRBV19 combines with J gene TRBJ2-3, with D uncertain. Trimming cost V 6 bases and J 3 bases, with 4 bases left between them. Germline V lookup: CDR1 LNHDA, CDR2 SQIVND (reference sequence). The CDR3 runs 11 residues. In nucleotides, the CDR3 is TGTGCCAGTAGCAATACAGATACGCAGTATTTT. This translates into CASSNTDTQYF.